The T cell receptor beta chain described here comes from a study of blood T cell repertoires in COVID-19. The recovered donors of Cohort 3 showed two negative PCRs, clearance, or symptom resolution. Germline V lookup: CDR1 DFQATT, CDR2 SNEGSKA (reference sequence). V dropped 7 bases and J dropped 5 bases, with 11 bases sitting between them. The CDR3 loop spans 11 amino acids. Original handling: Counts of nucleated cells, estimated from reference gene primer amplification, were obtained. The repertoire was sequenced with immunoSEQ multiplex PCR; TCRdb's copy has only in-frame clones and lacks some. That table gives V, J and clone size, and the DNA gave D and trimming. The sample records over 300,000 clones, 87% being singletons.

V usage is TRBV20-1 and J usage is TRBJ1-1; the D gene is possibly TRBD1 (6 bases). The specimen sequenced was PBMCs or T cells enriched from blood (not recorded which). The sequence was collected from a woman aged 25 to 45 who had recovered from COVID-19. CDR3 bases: TGCAGTGAGAAGAGGGGGACTGAAGCTTTCTTT. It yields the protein CSEKRGTEAFF.